This T cell receptor (beta chain) was identified in a study of beta chain features in type 1 diabetes. Comments on this clone: Its antigen remains unidentified.

Isolated RNA was reverse transcribed in full, so expressed TCRB transcripts were sequenced. About 3.57 million reads were obtained on average from naive, central memory and regulatory T cell samples. Repertoires were generated with immunoSEQ multiplex PCR, while TCRdb's copy carries only in-frame clones and drops some. The sample contains approximately 280,000 clones, over 12% of which appear only once. Study-level results: Among all four CD4+ subsets, Type 1 diabetes patients had TCRB CDR3s that were moderately but significantly shorter. Researchers reported that naive, central memory and Treg TCRB repertoires appeared more similar in patients than in healthy donors.

The V end was cut by 3 bases, the J end by 1 base, with 9 bases between. CDR1 is SNHLY, CDR2 FYNNEI, per germline. The CDR3 is 14 residues long. The sample consisted of naive CD4+ T cells from blood. This chain joins TRBV2 and TRBJ2-5, with D uncertain. This receptor was obtained from a man younger than 35 with type 1 diabetes. The CDR3 DNA reads as TGTGCCAGCAGTGACAGGCTCCTCCAAGAGACCCAGTACTTC. Translating it yields CASSDRLLQETQYF.